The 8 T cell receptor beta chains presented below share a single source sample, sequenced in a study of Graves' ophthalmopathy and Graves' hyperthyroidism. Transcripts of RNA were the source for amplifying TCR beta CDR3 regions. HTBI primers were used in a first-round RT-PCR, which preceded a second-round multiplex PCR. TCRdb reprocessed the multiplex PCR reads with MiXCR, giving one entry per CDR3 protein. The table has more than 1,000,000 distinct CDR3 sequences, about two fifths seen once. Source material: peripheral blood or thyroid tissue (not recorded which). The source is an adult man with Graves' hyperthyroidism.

For the CDR3, the DNA is TGTGCCAGTAGTTCCGCTAGCGGGACAGGGAGCTATGGCTACACCTTC. Its protein is CASSSASGTGSYGYTF. The rearrangement links TRBV19 to TRBJ1-2, with 9 bases fitting TRBD1. The CDR3 is made up of 16 amino acids. In germline, CDR1 is LNHDA, CDR2 SQIVND (reference sequence). Losses at the gene ends were 5 bases for V and 4 bases for J; bases not matched to a gene: 11. The full variable domain, its missing parts supplied by reference TRBV19 and TRBJ1-2, is DGGITQSPKYLFRKEGQNVTLSCEQNLNHDAMYWYRQDPGQGLRLIYYSQIVNDFQKGDIAEGYSVSREKKESFPLTVTSAQKNPTAFYLCASSSASGTGSYGYTFGSGTRLTVV.

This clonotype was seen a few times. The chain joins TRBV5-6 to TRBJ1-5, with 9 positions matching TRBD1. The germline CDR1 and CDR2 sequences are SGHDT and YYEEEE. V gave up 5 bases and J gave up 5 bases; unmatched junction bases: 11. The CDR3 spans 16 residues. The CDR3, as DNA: TGTGCCAGCAGTCGGACCGGGACAGGGTACCATCAGCCCCAGCATTTT. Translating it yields CASSRTGTGYHQPQHF.

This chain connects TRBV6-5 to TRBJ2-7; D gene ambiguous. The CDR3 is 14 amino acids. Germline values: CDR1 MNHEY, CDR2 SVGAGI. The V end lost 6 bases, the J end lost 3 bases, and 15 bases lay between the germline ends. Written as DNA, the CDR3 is TGTGCCAGCAGCAGACCCGAGGCCCACTACGAGCAGTACTTC. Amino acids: CASSRPEAHYEQYF.

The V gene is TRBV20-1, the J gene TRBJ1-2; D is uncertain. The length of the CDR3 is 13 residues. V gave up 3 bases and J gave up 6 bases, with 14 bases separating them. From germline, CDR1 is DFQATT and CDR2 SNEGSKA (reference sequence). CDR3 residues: CSASDYVRDGYTF. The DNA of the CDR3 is TGCAGTGCTAGTGATTACGTACGCGATGGCTACACCTTC.

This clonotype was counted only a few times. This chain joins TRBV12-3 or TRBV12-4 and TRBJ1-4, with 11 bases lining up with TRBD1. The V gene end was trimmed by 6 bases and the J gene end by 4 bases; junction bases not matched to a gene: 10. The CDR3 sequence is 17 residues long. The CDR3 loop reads CASSNPGQGVNNEKLFF. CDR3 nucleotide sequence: TGTGCCAGCAGCAATCCGGGACAGGGGGTAAATAATGAAAAACTGTTTTTT.

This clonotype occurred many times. In DNA, the CDR3 is TGTGCCAGCAGCCAACCAGAGGACAGCTCCTACGAGCAGTACTTC. This translates into CASSQPEDSSYEQYF. The chain is built from TRBV7-9 and TRBJ2-7, with D possibly being TRBD1 (6 bases). V was clipped by 5 bases and J by 0 bases, with 14 bases between them. CDR3 length: 15 residues. From germline, CDR1 is SEHNR and CDR2 FQNEAQ (reference sequence).

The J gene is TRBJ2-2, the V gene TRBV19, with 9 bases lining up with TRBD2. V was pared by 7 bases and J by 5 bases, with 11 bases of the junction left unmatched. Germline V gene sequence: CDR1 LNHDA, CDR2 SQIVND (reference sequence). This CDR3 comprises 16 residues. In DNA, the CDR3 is TGTGCCAGTACCATAGGGGTAGCGGGAGTTACCGGGGAGCTGTTTTTT. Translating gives CASTIGVAGVTGELFF.

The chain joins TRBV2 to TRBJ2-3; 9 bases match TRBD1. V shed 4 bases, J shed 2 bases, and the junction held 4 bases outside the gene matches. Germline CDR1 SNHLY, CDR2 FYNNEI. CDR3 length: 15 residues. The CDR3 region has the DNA TGTGCCAGCAGTGTGGGACAGGGAACCACAGATACGCAGTATTTT. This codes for CASSVGQGTTDTQYF.